This TCR beta chain was sequenced in a study of shared T cell receptors in the human thymus. Using immunoSEQ multiplex PCR, the repertoire was profiled, and TCRdb retains in-frame clones only, with some absent. Among some 700,000 clones listed, around 87% were seen once. This clone occurred once. The same data also went into a second study, on human thymus T cells.

The sequence came from a boy in the first two years of life with a congenital heart defect. Sequenced: thymocytes.

The CDR3 loop is CASGYTPSSYEQYF. In DNA form, the CDR3 reads TGTGCCAGCGGCTATACCCCTAGCTCCTACGAGCAGTACTTC. The genes are TRBV6-1 and TRBJ2-7; unclear D gene. Germline CDR1 and CDR2: MNHNS and SASEGT. The ends were cut back, 8 bases at V and 0 bases at J, with 14 bases in the middle. The CDR3 runs 14 residues.